What follows are 24 T cell receptor beta chains derived from one specimen sequenced in a study of shared clonotypes between healthy human individuals. Repertoires were generated with immunoSEQ multiplex PCR, while TCRdb's copy carries only in-frame clones and drops some. The data contain 2 million to 2.5 million clones, roughly 93% of them seen just once; the ten biggest clones take up 0.36%. The sample was naive CD4+ T cells from PBMCs. Subset meaning: CD45RA+ positively selected. The source is a man aged 18-30 years in good health. Some clones in this sample may be carry-over from other donors' samples.

The V and J genes are TRBV11-2 and TRBJ2-2; the D is unclear. Per germline, CDR1 SGHAT and CDR2 FQNNGV. V gave up 0 bases and J gave up 4 bases, with 15 bases separating them. CDR3 length: 17 amino acids. The CDR3, as DNA: TGTGCCAGCAGCTTAGATCTAAGGAATCCGGCCACCGGGGAGCTGTTTTTT. Its translation: CASSLDLRNPATGELFF.

The V and J genes are TRBV12-5 and TRBJ2-7, with D perhaps matching TRBD1 (6 bases). Deletions cut 5 bases from V and 5 bases from J, with 13 bases between. CDR1 is LGHNT, CDR2 FRNRAP, per germline. The CDR3 is made up of 13 amino acids. The CDR3 coding sequence is TGTGCTAGTGGTCTCGGTGGGGGCCACGAGCAGTACTTC. This gives the protein CASGLGGGHEQYF.

Here the CDR3 DNA reads TGCGCCAGCAGGGAGGGCACAACTAGCGGGACGCAAGAGACCCAGTACTTC. Encoded protein: CASREGTTSGTQETQYF. The genes are TRBV4-1 and TRBJ2-5; TRBD2 matches 10 bases. Germline-derived CDR1 and CDR2 are MGHRA and YSYEKL. Trimming removed 6 bases from V and 2 bases from J; junction bases left unmatched: 12. CDR3 size: 17 residues.

This chain connects TRBV11-2 to TRBJ2-7, with a possible D match to TRBD2 (6 bases). V was pared by 3 bases and J by 7 bases, with 13 bases between. CDR1 is SGHAT and CDR2 is FQNNGV in the germline V gene. The CDR3 length is 13 residues. For the CDR3, the DNA is TGTGCCAGCAGCTTGGGTTTGGGGAGGGAGCAGTACTTC. This translates into CASSLGLGREQYF.

The V gene is TRBV5-1, the J gene TRBJ2-7, with 10 positions matching TRBD1. CDR3 length: 15 residues. The germline V gene encodes CDR1 SGHRS and CDR2 YFSETQ. V shed 3 bases and J 2 bases; nucleotides not matched to a gene: 5. CDR3: CASSWDRGETYEQYF. Written as DNA, the CDR3 is TGCGCCAGCAGCTGGGACAGGGGTGAGACCTACGAGCAGTACTTC.

The chain links TRBV30 to TRBJ1-5, with TRBD1 identical over 7 bases. This CDR3 has 17 residues. V was pared by 1 base and J by 0 bases, with 9 bases of the junction left unmatched. CDR1 is GTSNPN and CDR2 is SVGIG in the germline V gene (reference sequence). The CDR3 sequence is CAWSASRDSYSNQPQHF. The CDR3 nucleotides read TGTGCCTGGAGTGCCAGCAGGGACAGTTATAGCAATCAGCCCCAGCATTTT.

The chain recombines TRBV28 with TRBJ1-5; D perhaps matches TRBD1 (5 bases). The CDR3 has 14 amino acids. Looked up from germline, CDR1 is MDHEN and CDR2 is SYDVKM. V shed 5 bases and J shed 7 bases, with 15 bases lying between them. The CDR3 region is CASSPPGARQPQHF. In DNA, the CDR3 is TGTGCCAGCAGTCCTCCCGGGGCCCGGCAGCCCCAGCATTTT.

With regard to this clone: As the CDR3 is not closed by the conserved phenylalanine or tryptophan, this likely results from a read error. The DNA is omitted, as the CDR3 cannot be located on it reliably, and the CDR3 follows TCRdb's listing. The chain recombines TRBV28 with TRBJ1-1; TRBD1, the table's D call, was not compared with the DNA. The CDR3 extends over 14 residues, inclusive of both ends. CDR1 and CDR2 from the germline V gene are MDHEN and SYDVKM. The CDR3 region is CASSTVGQGISEHV.

V usage is TRBV5-1 and J usage is TRBJ2-1; TRBD2 is a possible D gene (6 bases). The V gene lost 1 base and the J gene lost 6 bases, with 11 bases spanning the gap. The CDR3 has 14 amino acids. From germline, CDR1 is SGHRS and CDR2 YFSETQ. This chain's CDR3 is CASSLRVSGNEQFF. Written as DNA, the CDR3 is TGCGCCAGCAGCTTGAGGGTTAGCGGCAATGAGCAGTTCTTC.

This clone was recorded a few times. The chain joins TRBV10-1 to TRBJ2-1, with a tentative D call TRBD1 (6 bases). In germline, CDR1 is WNHNN, CDR2 SYGVQD (reference sequence). CDR3 length equals 11 residues. The CDR3 spells CTNRAYNEQFF. The CDR3 DNA is TGCACGAACAGGGCCTACAATGAGCAGTTCTTC.

The J gene is TRBJ2-7, the V gene TRBV27, with TRBD1 matching over 11 bases. This CDR3 region has 17 residues. Trimming at V came to 3 bases and at J to 0 bases, leaving 7 bases not matched to a gene. Germline CDR1 is MNHEY and CDR2 is SMNVEV (reference sequence). CDR3 sequence reads: CASSFGQGAGSSYEQYF. The CDR3 nucleotides read TGTGCCAGCAGTTTTGGACAGGGGGCCGGTAGCTCCTACGAGCAGTACTTC.

This chain connects TRBV7-2 to TRBJ2-7; tentatively, D is TRBD1 (6 bases). Trimming removed 1 base at V and 4 bases at J, with 17 bases between. The CDR3 consists of 16 residues. Germline CDR1 SGHTA, CDR2 FQGNSA. The CDR3 nucleotides read TGTGCCAGCAGCTTAGGTACAGGGAGCCTTTGGTACGAGCAGTACTTC. It is translated as CASSLGTGSLWYEQYF.

The rearrangement uses TRBV7-9 and TRBJ1-1; D gene ambiguous. The CDR3 totals 15 residues. V lost 4 bases and J 1 base, leaving 13 bases between the germline ends. CDR1 is SEHNR, CDR2 FQNEAQ, per germline (reference sequence). This CDR3 is CASSSTRVGNTEAFF. Here the CDR3 DNA reads TGTGCCAGCAGCTCCACCCGGGTGGGGAACACTGAAGCTTTCTTT.

The gene calls are TRBV29-1 and TRBJ2-5; 9 bases line up with TRBD1. CDR3 length: 15 residues. V gave up 3 bases and J gave up 0 bases; unmatched junction bases: 5. In germline, CDR1 is SQVTM, CDR2 ANQGSEA. The CDR3 loop is CSVDRGQGYQETQYF. The CDR3 region has the DNA TGCAGCGTTGATAGGGGACAGGGATACCAAGAGACCCAGTACTTC. The entire variable domain, with the rest obtained from reference TRBV29-1 and TRBJ2-5, is as follows: SAVISQKPSRDICQRGTSLTIQCQVDSQVTMMFWYRQQPGQSLTLIATANQGSEATYESGFVIDKFPISRPNLTFSTLTVSNMSPEDSSIYLCSVDRGQGYQETQYFGPGTRLLVL.

The chain recombines TRBV7-9 with TRBJ2-1; TRBD2 matches at 7 bases. CDR3 length: 15 residues. The germline gives CDR1 SEHNR, CDR2 FQNEAQ (reference sequence). With 11 bases clipped from V and 9 bases from J, the junction kept 19 bases outside the gene matches. The CDR3 bases are TGTGCCGTACCTTCGGGGCGGGAGATCCAGGGTGAGCAGTTCTTC. This translates into CAVPSGREIQGEQFF.

V and J are TRBV10-3 and TRBJ1-1; a weak D match, TRBD1 (5 bases). Germline CDR1 is ENHRY and CDR2 is SYGVKD. The CDR3 contains 13 residues. V lost 0 bases, J lost 3 bases, and 5 bases lay in between. DNA for the CDR3: TGTGCCATCAGTGAGTCGGGGGACACTGAAGCTTTCTTT. Its translation: CAISESGDTEAFF.

The chain's CDR3 is CASSSPGASGSVNEQFF. The DNA of the CDR3 is TGTGCCAGCAGTTCCCCCGGGGCTAGCGGGAGTGTTAATGAGCAGTTCTTC. The rearrangement joins TRBV28 to TRBJ2-1, with 10 bases lining up with TRBD2. Per the germline V gene, CDR1 is MDHEN and CDR2 is SYDVKM. The V gene end was trimmed by 4 bases and the J gene end by 7 bases; junction bases not matched to a gene: 13. The CDR3 extends over 17 amino acids.

Comments on this clone: Other DNA sequences in the sample encode the same CDR3. The J gene is TRBJ2-5, the V gene TRBV5-1; no clear D gene. This CDR3 contains 13 residues. CDR1 and CDR2 from the germline V gene are SGHRS and YFSETQ. V lost 1 base and J 4 bases, leaving 8 bases between the germline ends. CDR3: CASSLSGSETQYF. CDR3 bases: TGCGCCAGCAGCTTGTCTGGCTCAGAGACCCAGTACTTC.

The chain uses TRBV27 and TRBJ1-2; maybe TRBD1 (5 bases). The ends were cut back, 6 bases at V and 8 bases at J, with 22 bases in the middle. Germline-derived CDR1 and CDR2 are MNHEY and SMNVEV (reference sequence). The CDR3 spans 15 residues. In DNA form, the CDR3 reads TGTGCCAGCAGGTCTTTCGGGACCTATCCTGACGGCTACACCTTC. Translated, it gives CASRSFGTYPDGYTF.

The chain couples TRBV5-1 to TRBJ2-7, with 14 bases fitting TRBD2. The germline CDR1 and CDR2 sequences are SGHRS and YFSETQ. This CDR3 is built from 17 residues. V was clipped by 0 bases and J by 2 bases; unmatched bases: 4. Written as DNA, the CDR3 is TGCGCCAGCAGCTTGGCCCGGACTAGCGGGAGGCCCTACGAGCAGTACTTC. Protein sequence: CASSLARTSGRPYEQYF.

The sample holds a few counts of this clone. This chain joins TRBV28 and TRBJ1-5, with D perhaps TRBD1 (5 bases). Trimming took 2 bases from V and 7 from J, leaving 21 bases between them. This CDR3 is built from 17 residues. Germline CDR1 is MDHEN and CDR2 is SYDVKM. The chain's CDR3 is CASSLPGGGELNQPQHF. The CDR3 nucleotides read TGTGCCAGCAGTTTACCAGGAGGAGGGGAGTTGAACCAGCCCCAGCATTTT.

The DNA of the CDR3 is TGTGCCAGCAGCTCAAGACTAGGGACAAACACCGGGGAGCTGTTTTTT. Translated: CASSSRLGTNTGELFF. The V call is TRBV5-6, the J call TRBJ2-2; tentatively, D is TRBD1 or TRBD2 (6 bases each). The CDR3 runs 16 residues. V lost 3 bases to trimming and J lost 2 bases, with 14 bases between them. Germline V gene data show CDR1 as SGHDT and CDR2 as YYEEEE.

The CDR3 spells CASSSSGRGGQYF. Written as DNA, the CDR3 is TGTGCCAGCAGTTCCTCTGGCAGGGGTGGGCAGTACTTC. The rearrangement joins TRBV28 to TRBJ2-5, with D possibly being TRBD1 (6 bases). The CDR3 contains 13 residues. Looked up from germline, CDR1 is MDHEN and CDR2 is SYDVKM. Trimming took off 4 bases at V and 11 bases at J, with 17 bases between the two ends.

The rearrangement uses TRBV29-1 and TRBJ2-5, with 12 bases fitting TRBD2. The length of the CDR3 is 13 residues. Trimming cost V 7 bases and J 5 bases; bases outside gene matches: 5. CDR1 SQVTM and CDR2 ANQGSEA come from the germline V gene. CDR3 sequence reads: CSAGLAGSETQYF. Written as DNA, the CDR3 is TGCAGCGCTGGACTAGCGGGATCGGAGACCCAGTACTTC.